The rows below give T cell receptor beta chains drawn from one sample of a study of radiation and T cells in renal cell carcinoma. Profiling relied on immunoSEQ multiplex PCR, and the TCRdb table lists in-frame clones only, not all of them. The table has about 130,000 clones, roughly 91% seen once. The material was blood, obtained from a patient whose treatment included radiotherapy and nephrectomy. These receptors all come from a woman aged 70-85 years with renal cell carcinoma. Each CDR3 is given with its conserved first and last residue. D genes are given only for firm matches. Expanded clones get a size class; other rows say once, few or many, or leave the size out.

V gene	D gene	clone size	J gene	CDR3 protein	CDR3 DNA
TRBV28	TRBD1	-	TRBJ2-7	CASSPPRGQGSYEQYF	TGTGCCAGCAGTCCCCCCAGGGGGCAGGGGTCCTACGAGCAGTACTTC
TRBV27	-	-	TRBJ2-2	CASSLSPPRLGASQTGELFF	TGTGCCAGCAGTTTATCACCCCCCCGGTTGGGGGCGAGTCAGACCGGGGAGCTGTTTTTT
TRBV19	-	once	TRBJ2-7	CASSIESGSAYEQYF	TGTGCCAGTAGTATAGAGTCGGGGAGCGCCTACGAGCAGTACTTC
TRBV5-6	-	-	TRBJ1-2	CASSLAPRVNYGYTF	TGTGCCAGCAGCTTGGCGCCCAGGGTTAACTATGGCTACACCTTC
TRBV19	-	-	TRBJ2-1	CASSPSEGAYNEQFF	TGTGCCAGTAGTCCCTCCGAGGGGGCCTACAATGAGCAGTTCTTC
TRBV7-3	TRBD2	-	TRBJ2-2	CASGVPSGANGELFF	TGTGCCAGCGGGGTGCCTAGCGGGGCAAACGGGGAGCTGTTTTTT
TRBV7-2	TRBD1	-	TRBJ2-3	CASSIQGARTDTQYF	TGTGCCAGCAGCATACAGGGGGCGAGAACAGATACGCAGTATTTT
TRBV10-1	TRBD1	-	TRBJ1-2	CASSESRRGLRYGYTF	TGCGCCAGCAGTGAGTCCCGCAGGGGGCTGAGATATGGCTACACCTTC
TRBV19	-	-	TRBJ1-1	CASSMRGWNTEAFF	TGTGCCAGTAGTATGAGGGGATGGAACACTGAAGCTTTCTTT
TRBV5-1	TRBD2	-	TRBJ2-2	CASSRGDLDTGELFF	TGCGCCAGCAGCCGGGGGGACCTTGACACCGGGGAGCTGTTTTTT
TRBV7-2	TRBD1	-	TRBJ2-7	CASSSDRGSYEQYF	TGTGCCAGCAGCTCGGACAGGGGATCCTACGAGCAGTACTTC
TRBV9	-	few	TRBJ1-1	CASSVDVTYTEAFF	TGTGCCAGCAGCGTAGATGTGACATACACTGAAGCTTTCTTT
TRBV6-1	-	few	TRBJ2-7	CASRDTTYEQYF	TGTGCCAGCAGGGACACAACCTACGAGCAGTACTTC
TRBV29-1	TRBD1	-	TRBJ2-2	CSVHNRQGVNTGELFF	TGCAGCGTCCATAATCGACAGGGGGTCAACACCGGGGAGCTGTTTTTT
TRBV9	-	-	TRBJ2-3	CASSVVTDTQYF	TGTGCCAGCAGCGTAGTAACAGATACGCAGTATTTT
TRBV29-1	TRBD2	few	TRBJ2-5	CSVEGLAGGPQETQYF	TGCAGCGTTGAGGGACTAGCGGGGGGCCCCCAAGAGACCCAGTACTTC
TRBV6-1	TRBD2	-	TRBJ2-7	CATLLAGESYEQYF	TGTGCCACCCTGTTGGCGGGGGAATCCTACGAGCAGTACTTC
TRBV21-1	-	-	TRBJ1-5	CASSTRPGRTVSNQPQHF	TGTGCCAGCAGCACACGCCCAGGACGAACGGTAAGCAATCAGCCCCAGCATTTT
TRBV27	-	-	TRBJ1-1	CASSFKPRGDTEAFF	TGTGCCAGCAGTTTTAAACCGCGGGGAGACACTGAAGCTTTCTTT
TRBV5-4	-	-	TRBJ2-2	CASSLSGVETGELFF	TGTGCCAGCAGCTTATCAGGGGTGGAGACCGGGGAGCTGTTTTTT
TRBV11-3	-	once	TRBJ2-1	CASSSDRNDEQFF	TGTGCCAGCAGCTCCGACCGGAACGATGAGCAGTTCTTC
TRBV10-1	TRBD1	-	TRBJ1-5	CASRDRGKFSNQPQHF	TGCGCCAGCAGGGACAGGGGGAAATTTAGCAATCAGCCCCAGCATTTT
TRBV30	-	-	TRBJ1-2	CAWSVRGGGYTF	TGTGCCTGGAGTGTTAGGGGAGGAGGCTACACCTTC
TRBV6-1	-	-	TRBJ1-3	CASSPTDSGNTIYF	TGTGCCAGCAGCCCGACAGACTCTGGAAACACCATATATTTT
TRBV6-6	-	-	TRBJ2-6	CASGSEGLSGANVLTF	TGTGCCAGCGGCTCAGAGGGCCTCTCTGGGGCCAACGTCCTGACTTTC
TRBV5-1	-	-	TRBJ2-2	CASSAGTPNTGELFF	TGCGCCAGCAGCGCCGGGACACCGAACACCGGGGAGCTGTTTTTT
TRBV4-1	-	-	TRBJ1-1	CASSQEAGTLEAFF	TGCGCCAGCAGCCAAGAGGCCGGGACACTTGAAGCTTTCTTT
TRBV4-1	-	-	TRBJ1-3	CASSQVGRRQSSGNTIYF	TGCGCCAGCAGCCAAGTGGGGAGACGCCAATCCTCTGGAAACACCATATATTTT
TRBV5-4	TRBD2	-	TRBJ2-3	CASSPSGRIFGTTQYF	TGTGCCAGCAGCCCTAGCGGGCGAATTTTCGGAACTACGCAGTATTTT
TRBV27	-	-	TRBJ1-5	CASSPSGSDQPQHF	TGTGCCAGCAGTCCGTCGGGGTCCGATCAGCCCCAGCATTTT
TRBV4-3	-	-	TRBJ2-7	CASSQGGRDYEQYF	TGCGCCAGCAGCCAGGGGGGACGGGATTACGAGCAGTACTTC
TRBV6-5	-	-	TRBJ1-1	CASSLQQVNTEAFF	TGTGCCAGCAGTTTGCAACAGGTGAACACTGAAGCTTTCTTT
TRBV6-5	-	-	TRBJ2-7	CASRENLPTDEQYF	TGTGCCAGCAGAGAAAACCTACCAACGGACGAGCAGTACTTC
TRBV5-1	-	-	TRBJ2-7	CASSLGAGASYEQYF	TGCGCCAGCAGCTTGGGGGCAGGGGCTTCCTACGAGCAGTACTTC
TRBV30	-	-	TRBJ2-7	CAWSVQGGYEQYF	TGTGCCTGGAGTGTACAGGGAGGCTACGAGCAGTACTTC
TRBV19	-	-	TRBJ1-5	CASSIRTSSNQPQHF	TGTGCCAGTAGTATCCGGACCTCTAGCAATCAGCCCCAGCATTTT
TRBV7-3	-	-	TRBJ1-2	CASSSSGREVGYTF	TGTGCCAGCAGCTCCTCGGGCAGGGAGGTTGGCTACACCTTC
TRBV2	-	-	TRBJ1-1	CASRTPGQQLTEAFF	TGTGCCAGCAGGACACCCGGACAGCAGCTCACTGAAGCTTTCTTT
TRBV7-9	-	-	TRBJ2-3	CASSPGLTATDTQYF	TGTGCCAGCAGCCCTGGACTTACAGCCACAGATACGCAGTATTTT
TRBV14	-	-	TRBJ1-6	CASSQEAGRSPLHF	TGTGCCAGCAGCCAAGAAGCTGGGCGCTCACCCCTCCACTTT